A single T cell receptor (beta chain) is shown here with its context. V dropped 2 bases and J dropped 0 bases, with 11 bases sitting between them. The CDR3 contains 16 residues. Germline CDR1 and CDR2: SGHTA and FQGNSA. These data originate in a study of blood T cell repertoires in COVID-19. Overall study context: The study drew acute and convalescent COVID-19 samples from the United States, Italy and Spain.

Assay: immunoSEQ multiplex PCR; the TCRdb copy retains only in-frame clones and omits some. The sample has fewer than 350,000 clones, more than 85% seen once. What was sequenced was peripheral blood. V and J are TRBV7-2 and TRBJ2-1; the D is unclear. The sequence derives from a middle-aged man with acute or convalescent COVID-19. The CDR3 DNA follows: TGTGCCAGCAGCTTATCTCTGGCCCTCTCCTACAATGAGCAGTTCTTC. Residues: CASSLSLALSYNEQFF.